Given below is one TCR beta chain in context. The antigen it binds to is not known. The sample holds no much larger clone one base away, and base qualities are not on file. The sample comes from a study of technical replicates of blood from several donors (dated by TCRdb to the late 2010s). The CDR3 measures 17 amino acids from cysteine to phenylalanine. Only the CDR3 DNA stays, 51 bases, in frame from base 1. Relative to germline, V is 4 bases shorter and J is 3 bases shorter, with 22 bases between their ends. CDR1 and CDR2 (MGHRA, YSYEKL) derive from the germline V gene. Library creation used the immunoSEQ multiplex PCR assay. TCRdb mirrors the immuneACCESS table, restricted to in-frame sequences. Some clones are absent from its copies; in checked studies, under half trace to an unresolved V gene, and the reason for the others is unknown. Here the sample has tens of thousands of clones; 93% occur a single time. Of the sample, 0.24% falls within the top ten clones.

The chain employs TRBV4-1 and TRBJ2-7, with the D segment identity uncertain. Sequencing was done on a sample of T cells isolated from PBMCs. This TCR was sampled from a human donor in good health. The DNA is TGCGCCAGCAGCCGGAACCCTGAGGCCACCGCTTACTACGAGCAGTACTTC. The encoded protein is CASSRNPEATAYYEQYF.